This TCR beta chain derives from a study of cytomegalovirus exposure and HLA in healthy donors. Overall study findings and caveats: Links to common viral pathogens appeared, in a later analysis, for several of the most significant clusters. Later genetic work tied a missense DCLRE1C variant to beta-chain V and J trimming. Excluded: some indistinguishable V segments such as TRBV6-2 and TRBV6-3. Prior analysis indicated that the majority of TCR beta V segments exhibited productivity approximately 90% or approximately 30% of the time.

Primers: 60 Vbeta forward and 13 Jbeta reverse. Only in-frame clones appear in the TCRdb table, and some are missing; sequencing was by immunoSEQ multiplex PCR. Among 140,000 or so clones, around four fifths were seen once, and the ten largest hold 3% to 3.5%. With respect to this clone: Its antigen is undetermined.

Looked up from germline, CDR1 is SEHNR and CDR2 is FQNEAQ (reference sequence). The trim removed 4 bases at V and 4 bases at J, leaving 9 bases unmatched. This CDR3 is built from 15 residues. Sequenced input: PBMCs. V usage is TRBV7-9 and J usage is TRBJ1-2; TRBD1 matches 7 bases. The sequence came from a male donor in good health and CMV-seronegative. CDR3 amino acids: CASSSQPEGAYGYTF. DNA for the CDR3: TGTGCCAGCAGCTCCCAACCGGAGGGGGCCTATGGCTACACCTTC.